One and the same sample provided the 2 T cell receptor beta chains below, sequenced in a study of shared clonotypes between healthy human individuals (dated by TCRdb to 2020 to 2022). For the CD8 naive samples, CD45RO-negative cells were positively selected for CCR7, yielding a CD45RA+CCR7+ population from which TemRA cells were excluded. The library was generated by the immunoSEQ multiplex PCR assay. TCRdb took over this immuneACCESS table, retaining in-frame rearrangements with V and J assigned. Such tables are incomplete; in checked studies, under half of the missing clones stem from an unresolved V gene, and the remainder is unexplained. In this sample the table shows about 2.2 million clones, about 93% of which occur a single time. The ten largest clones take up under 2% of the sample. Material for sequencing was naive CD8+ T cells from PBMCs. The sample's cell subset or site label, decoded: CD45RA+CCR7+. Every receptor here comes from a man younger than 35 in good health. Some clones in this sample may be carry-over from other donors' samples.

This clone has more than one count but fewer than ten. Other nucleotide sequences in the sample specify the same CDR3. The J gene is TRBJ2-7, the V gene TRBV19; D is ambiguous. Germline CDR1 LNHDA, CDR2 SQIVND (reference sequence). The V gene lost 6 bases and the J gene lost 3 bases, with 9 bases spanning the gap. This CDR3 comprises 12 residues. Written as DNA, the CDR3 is TGTGCCAGTAGCAGTCGAGGCTACGAGCAGTACTTC. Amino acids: CASSSRGYEQYF.

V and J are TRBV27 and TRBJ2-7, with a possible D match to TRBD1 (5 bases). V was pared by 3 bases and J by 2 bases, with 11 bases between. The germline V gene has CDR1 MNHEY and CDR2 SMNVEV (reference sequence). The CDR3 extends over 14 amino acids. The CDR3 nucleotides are TGTGCCAGCAGTTTTTTAGGGGCCACCTACGAGCAGTACTTC. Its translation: CASSFLGATYEQYF.